The clone carrying this T cell receptor (beta chain) appeared once. The antigen is undetermined. This entry is derived from a study of cytomegalovirus exposure and HLA in healthy donors. On the study more broadly: A subsequent analysis stated that the 120 or so validation repertoires were run on the same platform as the approximately 700 first-cohort repertoires. The study, taken as a whole, reports: The TCR clusters that emerged in the first cohort tended, a later analysis found, to co-occur in the 120 or so validation repertoires.

The CDR3 loop spans 13 amino acids. Germline V gene sequence: CDR1 MGHDK, CDR2 SYGVNS. Trimming took off 6 bases at V and 4 bases at J, with 9 bases between the two ends. The donors were in the approximately 110-subject validation cohort; that cohort was separate from the roughly 660-subject first cohort. The method was immunoSEQ multiplex PCR; TCRdb's version includes in-frame clones alone and lacks a portion of them. The repertoire holds about 65,000 clones, with about 90% as singletons. The V and J genes are TRBV25-1 and TRBJ1-4, with D possibly being TRBD1 (5 bases). Sample: PBMCs. The TCR was taken from a woman aged 18-30 years in good health and CMV-seronegative. The CDR3 DNA sequence: TGTGCCAGCAGGGGGCGTCTTAATGAAAAACTGTTTTTT. It is translated as CASRGRLNEKLFF.